This T cell receptor (beta chain) originates from a study of shared clonotypes between healthy human individuals. Naive-designated CD8 cells lacked CD45RO, were positively enriched for CCR7, and omitted terminally differentiated effector memory CD45RA+ cells. Whole-study findings and limits: Clonotypes that were shared across a handful of donors made up roughly 5.2% of naive CD4 clonotypes.

The trim removed 5 bases at V and 1 base at J, leaving 2 bases unmatched. The CDR3 is made up of 14 amino acids. Germline V gives CDR1 MNHEY, CDR2 SMNVEV (reference sequence). About this clone itself: Its specificity is not known. The identical CDR3 is also encoded by other nucleotide sequences in the sample.

Deep was the level used in running the assay. The table came from immunoSEQ multiplex PCR; TCRdb's copy has only in-frame clones and leaves some out. Among about 2.1 million clones listed, over 85% were seen once. The sample taken for sequencing was naive CD8+ T cells from PBMCs. This chain links TRBV27 with TRBJ1-5, with 7 nucleotides matching TRBD1. The sequence was collected from a man aged 18 to 29 in good health. Some clones in this sample may be carry-over from other donors' samples. Here the CDR3 reads CASSLQGSNQPQHF. The CDR3 bases are TGTGCCAGCAGTCTACAGGGGAGCAATCAGCCCCAGCATTTT.